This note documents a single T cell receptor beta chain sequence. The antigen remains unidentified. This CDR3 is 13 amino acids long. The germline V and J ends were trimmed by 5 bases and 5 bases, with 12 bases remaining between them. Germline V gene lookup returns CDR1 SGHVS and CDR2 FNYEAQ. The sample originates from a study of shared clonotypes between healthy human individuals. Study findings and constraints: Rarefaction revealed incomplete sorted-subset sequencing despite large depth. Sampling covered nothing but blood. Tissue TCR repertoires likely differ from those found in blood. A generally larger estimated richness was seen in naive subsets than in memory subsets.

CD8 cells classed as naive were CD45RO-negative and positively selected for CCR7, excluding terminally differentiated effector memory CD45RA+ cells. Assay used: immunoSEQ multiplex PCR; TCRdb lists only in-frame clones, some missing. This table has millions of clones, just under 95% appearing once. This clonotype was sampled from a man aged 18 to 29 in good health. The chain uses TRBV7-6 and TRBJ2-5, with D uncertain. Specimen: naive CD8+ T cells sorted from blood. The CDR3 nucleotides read TGTGCCAGCAGCAAGCCGGGTCCCGAGACCCAGTACTTC. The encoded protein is CASSKPGPETQYF. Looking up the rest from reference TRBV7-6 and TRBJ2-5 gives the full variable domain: GAGVSQSPRYKVTKRGQDVALRCDPISGHVSLYWYRQALGQGPEFLTYFNYEAQQDKSGLPNDRFSAERPEGSISTLTIQRTEQRDSAMYRCASSKPGPETQYFGPGTRLLVL.